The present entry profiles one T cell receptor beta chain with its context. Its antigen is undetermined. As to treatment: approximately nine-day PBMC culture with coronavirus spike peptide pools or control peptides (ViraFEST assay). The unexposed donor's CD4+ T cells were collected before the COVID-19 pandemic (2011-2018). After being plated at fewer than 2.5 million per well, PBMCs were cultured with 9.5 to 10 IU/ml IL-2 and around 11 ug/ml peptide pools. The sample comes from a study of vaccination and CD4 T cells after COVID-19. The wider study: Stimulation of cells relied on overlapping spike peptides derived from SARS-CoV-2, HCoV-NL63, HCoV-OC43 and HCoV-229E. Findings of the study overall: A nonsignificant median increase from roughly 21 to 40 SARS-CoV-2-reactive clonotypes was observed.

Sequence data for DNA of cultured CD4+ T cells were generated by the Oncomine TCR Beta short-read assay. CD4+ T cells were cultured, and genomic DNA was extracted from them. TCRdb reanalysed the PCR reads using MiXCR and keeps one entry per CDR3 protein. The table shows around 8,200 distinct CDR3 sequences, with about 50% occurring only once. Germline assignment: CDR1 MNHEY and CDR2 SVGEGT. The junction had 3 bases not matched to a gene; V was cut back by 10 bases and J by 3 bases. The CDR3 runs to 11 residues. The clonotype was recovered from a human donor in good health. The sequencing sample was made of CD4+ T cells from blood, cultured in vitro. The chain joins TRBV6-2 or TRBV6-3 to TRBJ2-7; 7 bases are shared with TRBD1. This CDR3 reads CATTGVYEQYF. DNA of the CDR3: TGTGCCACCACAGGGGTCTACGAGCAGTACTTC.